Listed below are T cell receptor beta chains from one sample, sequenced in a study of T-cell reconstitution after alpha-beta-depleted transplantation in children. Each CDR3 protein is one row after TCRdb ran MiXCR on the PCR reads. The sample shows almost 500,000 distinct CDR3 sequences, about 12% of them seen only once. The source was PBMCs from the stem cell graft donor, collected from the stem cell graft. Source of these receptors: a human donor who donated a stem cell graft to a child with combined immunodeficiency. Both conserved end residues are part of each CDR3. The D gene is left open where the match is weak. Where a row states a size, it is once, few, many or the class of an expanded clone; other rows omit it.

v_gene	d_gene	len	abundance	j_gene	CDR3aa	CDR3nt
TRBV7-2	.	15	.	TRBJ2-1	CASSLALGQDNEQFF	TGTGCCAGCAGCTTAGCACTAGGTCAGGACAATGAGCAGTTCTTC
TRBV20-1	TRBD2	15	.	TRBJ2-1	CSAKRLAGARPEQFF	TGCAGTGCTAAAAGACTAGCGGGGGCGAGGCCTGAGCAGTTCTTC
TRBV19	TRBD2	16	few	TRBJ2-1	CASSIGSGGGSYEQFF	TGTGCCAGTAGTATTGGTAGCGGGGGGGGTTCATATGAGCAGTTCTTC
TRBV6-6	.	13	many	TRBJ2-5	CATSDRREETQYF	TGTGCCACTTCGGACAGAAGGGAAGAGACCCAGTACTTC
TRBV7-2	TRBD2	14	many	TRBJ2-3	CASSFSGARDTQYF	TGTGCCAGCAGCTTTAGCGGGGCCCGAGATACGCAGTATTTT
TRBV12-3/TRBV12-4	.	14	few	TRBJ1-5	CASSIGVNNQPQHF	TGTGCCAGCAGTATCGGAGTGAACAATCAGCCCCAGCATTTT
TRBV12-3/TRBV12-4	TRBD1	15	.	TRBJ1-1	CASSRIQGMNTEAFF	TGTGCCAGCAGTCGGATACAGGGGATGAACACTGAAGCTTTCTTT
TRBV20-1	.	11	many	TRBJ1-1	CSASSYTEAFF	TGCAGTGCTAGTTCTTACACTGAAGCTTTCTTT
TRBV15	.	15	many	TRBJ2-2	CATSRVEFLTGELFF	TGTGCCACCAGCAGAGTGGAGTTTTTGACCGGGGAGCTGTTTTTT
TRBV5-1	.	14	few	TRBJ2-3	CASSLAKSADTQYF	TGCGCCAGCAGCTTGGCCAAGAGTGCCGATACGCAGTATTTT
TRBV7-9	.	13	few	TRBJ1-1	CASLGTKNTEAFF	TGTGCCAGCTTGGGGACAAAGAACACTGAAGCTTTCTTT
TRBV20-1	TRBD1	14	.	TRBJ2-7	CSAGVGQGGDEQYF	TGCAGTGCTGGGGTGGGACAGGGGGGCGACGAGCAGTACTTC
TRBV15	.	14	few	TRBJ1-4	CATSRAAENEKLFF	TGTGCCACCAGCAGAGCAGCTGAAAATGAAAAACTGTTTTTT
TRBV7-3	.	16	.	TRBJ2-2	CASSLTSQPSTGELFF	TGTGCCAGCAGCTTAACGTCGCAGCCCAGCACCGGGGAGCTGTTTTTT
TRBV16	.	15	few	TRBJ1-5	CASSHGRVGNQPQHF	TGTGCCAGCAGCCATGGCAGAGTGGGCAATCAGCCCCAGCATTTT
TRBV7-9	TRBD2	17	few	TRBJ2-3	CASSLAGLAGSTDTQYF	TGTGCCAGCAGCTTAGCGGGACTAGCGGGGAGCACAGATACGCAGTATTTT
TRBV27	.	15	.	TRBJ2-1	CASSIREKNYNEQFF	TGTGCCAGCAGTATCCGGGAAAAAAACTACAATGAGCAGTTCTTC
TRBV7-9	.	13	many	TRBJ2-5	CASSVGGGETQYF	TGTGCCAGCAGCGTGGGAGGAGGTGAGACCCAGTACTTC
TRBV25-1	.	17	.	TRBJ1-4	CASSENPGRDVFEKLFF	TGTGCCAGCAGTGAAAACCCAGGGAGGGATGTATTTGAAAAACTGTTTTTT
TRBV20-1	.	14	.	TRBJ2-5	CSAPGTDNQETQYF	TGCAGTGCACCGGGGACGGACAACCAAGAGACCCAGTACTTC
TRBV20-1	.	13	few	TRBJ1-5	CSALDRLGQPQHF	TGCAGTGCTCTGGACAGACTAGGGCAGCCCCAGCATTTT
TRBV12-3/TRBV12-4	.	13	few	TRBJ2-5	CASSLLTEETQYF	TGTGCCAGCAGTTTATTGACAGAAGAGACCCAGTACTTC